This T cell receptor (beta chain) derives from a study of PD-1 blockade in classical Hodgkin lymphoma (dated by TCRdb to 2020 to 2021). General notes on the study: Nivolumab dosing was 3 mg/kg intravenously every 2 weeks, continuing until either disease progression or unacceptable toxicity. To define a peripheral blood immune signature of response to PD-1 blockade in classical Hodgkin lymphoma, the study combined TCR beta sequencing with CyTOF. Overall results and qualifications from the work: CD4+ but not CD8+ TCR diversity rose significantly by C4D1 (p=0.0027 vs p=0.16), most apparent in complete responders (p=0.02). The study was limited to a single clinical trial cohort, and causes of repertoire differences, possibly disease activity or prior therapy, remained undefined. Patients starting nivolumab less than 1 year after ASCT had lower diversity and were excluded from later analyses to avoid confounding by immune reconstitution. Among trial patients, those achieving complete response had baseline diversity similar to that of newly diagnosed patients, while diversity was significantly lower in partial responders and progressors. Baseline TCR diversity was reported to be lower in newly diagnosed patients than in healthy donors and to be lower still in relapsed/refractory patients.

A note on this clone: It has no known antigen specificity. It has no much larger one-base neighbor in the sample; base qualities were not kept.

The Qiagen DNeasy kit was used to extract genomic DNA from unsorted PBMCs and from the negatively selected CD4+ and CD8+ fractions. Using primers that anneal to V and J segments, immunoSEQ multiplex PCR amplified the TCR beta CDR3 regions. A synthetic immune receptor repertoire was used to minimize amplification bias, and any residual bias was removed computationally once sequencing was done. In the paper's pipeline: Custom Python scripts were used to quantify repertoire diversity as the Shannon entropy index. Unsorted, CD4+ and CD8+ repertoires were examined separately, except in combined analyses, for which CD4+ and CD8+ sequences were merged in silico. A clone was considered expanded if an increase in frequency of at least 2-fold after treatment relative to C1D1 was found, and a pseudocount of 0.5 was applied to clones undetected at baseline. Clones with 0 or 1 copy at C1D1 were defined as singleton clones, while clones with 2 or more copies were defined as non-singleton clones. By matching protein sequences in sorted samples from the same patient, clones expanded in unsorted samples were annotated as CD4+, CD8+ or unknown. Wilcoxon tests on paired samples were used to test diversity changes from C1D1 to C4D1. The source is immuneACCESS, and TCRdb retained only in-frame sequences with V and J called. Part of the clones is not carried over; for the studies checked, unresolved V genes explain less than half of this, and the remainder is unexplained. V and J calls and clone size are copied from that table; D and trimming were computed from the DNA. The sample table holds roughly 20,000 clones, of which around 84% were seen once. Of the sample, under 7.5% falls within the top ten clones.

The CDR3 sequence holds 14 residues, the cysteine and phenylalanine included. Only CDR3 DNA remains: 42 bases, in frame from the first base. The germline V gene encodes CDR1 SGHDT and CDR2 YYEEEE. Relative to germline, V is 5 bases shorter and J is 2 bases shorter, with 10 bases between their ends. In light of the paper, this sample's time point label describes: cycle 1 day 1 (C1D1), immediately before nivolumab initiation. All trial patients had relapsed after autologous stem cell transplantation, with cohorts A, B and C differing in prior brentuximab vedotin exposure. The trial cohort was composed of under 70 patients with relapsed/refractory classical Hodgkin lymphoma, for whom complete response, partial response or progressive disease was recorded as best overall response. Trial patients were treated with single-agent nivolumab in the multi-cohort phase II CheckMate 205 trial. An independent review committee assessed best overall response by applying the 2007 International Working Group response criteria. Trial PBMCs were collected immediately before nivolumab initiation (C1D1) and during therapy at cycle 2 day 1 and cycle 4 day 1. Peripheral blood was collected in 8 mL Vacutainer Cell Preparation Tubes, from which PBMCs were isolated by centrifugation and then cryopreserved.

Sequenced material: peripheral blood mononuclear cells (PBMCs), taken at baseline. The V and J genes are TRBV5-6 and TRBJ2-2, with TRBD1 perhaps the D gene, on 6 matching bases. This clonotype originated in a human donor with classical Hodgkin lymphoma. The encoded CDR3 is CASSPGHNTGELFF. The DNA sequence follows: TGTGCCAGCAGTCCGGGACACAACACCGGGGAGCTGTTTTTT.